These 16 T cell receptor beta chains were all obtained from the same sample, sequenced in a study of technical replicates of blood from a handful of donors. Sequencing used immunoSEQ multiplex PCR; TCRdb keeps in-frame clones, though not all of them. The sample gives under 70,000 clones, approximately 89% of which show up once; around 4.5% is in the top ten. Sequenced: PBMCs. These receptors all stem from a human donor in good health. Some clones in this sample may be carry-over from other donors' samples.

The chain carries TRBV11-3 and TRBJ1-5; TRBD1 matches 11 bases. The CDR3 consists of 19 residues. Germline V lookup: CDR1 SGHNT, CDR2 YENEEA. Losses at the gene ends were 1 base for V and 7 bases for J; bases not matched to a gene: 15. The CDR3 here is CASSLVLDRGRLVGQPQHF. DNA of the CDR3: TGTGCCAGCAGCTTAGTTCTGGACAGGGGGCGCCTAGTGGGGCAGCCCCAGCATTTT.

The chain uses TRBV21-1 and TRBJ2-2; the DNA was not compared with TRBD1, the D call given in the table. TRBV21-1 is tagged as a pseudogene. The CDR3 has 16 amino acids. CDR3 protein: CASSKGTGSDTGELFF. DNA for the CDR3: TGTGCCAGCAGCAAAGGGACAGGGTCGGACACCGGGGAGCTGTTTTTT.

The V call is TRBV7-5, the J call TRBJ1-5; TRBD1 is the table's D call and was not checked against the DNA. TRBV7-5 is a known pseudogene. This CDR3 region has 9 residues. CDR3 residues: CARSWQQHF. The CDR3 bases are TGTGCCAGAAGCTGGCAACAGCATTTT.

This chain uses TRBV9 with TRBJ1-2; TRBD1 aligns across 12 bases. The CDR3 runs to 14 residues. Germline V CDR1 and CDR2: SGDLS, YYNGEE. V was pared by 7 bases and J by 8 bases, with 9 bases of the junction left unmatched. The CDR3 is CASRSGTGGEGYTF. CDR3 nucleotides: TGTGCCAGCCGGTCGGGGACAGGGGGCGAGGGCTACACCTTC.

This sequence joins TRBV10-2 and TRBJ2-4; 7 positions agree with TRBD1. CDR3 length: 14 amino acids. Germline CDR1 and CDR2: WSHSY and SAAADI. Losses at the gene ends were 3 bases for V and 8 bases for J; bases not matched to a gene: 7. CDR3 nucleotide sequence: TGCGCCAGCAGTGAACAGGGGCGCAGGGACATTCAGTACTTC. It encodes CASSEQGRRDIQYF.

The DNA of the CDR3 is TGTGCCACCAGCAGGGACAGGGGAGGGAACACTGAAGCTTTCTTT. Its protein product is CATSRDRGGNTEAFF. The rearrangement joins TRBV15 to TRBJ1-1, with 9 bases aligning to TRBD1. Germline V gene sequence: CDR1 LNHNV, CDR2 YYDKDF (reference sequence). The CDR3 sequence is 15 residues long. Losses at the gene ends were 3 bases for V and 1 base for J; bases not matched to a gene: 3.

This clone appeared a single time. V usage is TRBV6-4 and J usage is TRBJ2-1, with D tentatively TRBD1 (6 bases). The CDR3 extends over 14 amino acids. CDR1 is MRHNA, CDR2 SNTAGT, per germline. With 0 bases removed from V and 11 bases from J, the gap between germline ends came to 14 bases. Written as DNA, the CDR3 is TGTGCCAGCAGTGACTCGTTTGGGGGCAGCCAGCAGTTCTTC. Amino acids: CASSDSFGGSQQFF.

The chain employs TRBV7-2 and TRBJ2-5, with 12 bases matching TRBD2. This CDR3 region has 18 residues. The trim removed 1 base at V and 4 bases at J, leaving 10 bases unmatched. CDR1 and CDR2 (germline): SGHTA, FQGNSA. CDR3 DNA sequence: TGTGCCAGCAGCTTAGGTCCTAGCGGGAGGGCGGGGCTAGAGACCCAGTACTTC. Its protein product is CASSLGPSGRAGLETQYF.

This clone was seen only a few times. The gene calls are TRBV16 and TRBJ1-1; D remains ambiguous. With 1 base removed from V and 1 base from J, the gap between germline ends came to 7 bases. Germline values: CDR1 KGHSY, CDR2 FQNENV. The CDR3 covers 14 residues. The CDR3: CASSQLPENTEAFF. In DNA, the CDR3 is TGTGCCAGCAGCCAATTGCCAGAGAACACTGAAGCTTTCTTT.

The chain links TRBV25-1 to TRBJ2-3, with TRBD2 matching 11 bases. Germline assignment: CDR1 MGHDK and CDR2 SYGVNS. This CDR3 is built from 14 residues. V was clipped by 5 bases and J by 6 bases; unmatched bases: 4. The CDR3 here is CASSYSGGADTQYF. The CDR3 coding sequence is TGTGCCAGCAGTTATAGCGGGGGGGCCGATACGCAGTATTTT.

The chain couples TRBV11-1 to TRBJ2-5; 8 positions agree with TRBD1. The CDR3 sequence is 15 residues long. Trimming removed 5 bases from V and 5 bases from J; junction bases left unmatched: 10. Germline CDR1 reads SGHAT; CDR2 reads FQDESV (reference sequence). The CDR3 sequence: CASSLRQGTGETQYF. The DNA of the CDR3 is TGTGCCAGCAGCCTAAGACAGGGGACGGGGGAGACCCAGTACTTC.

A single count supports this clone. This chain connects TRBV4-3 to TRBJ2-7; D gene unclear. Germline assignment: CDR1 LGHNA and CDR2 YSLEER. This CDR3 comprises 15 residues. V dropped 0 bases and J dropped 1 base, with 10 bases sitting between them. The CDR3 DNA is TGCGCCAGCAGCCAAGATTCGCCAGGTTCCTACGAGCAGTACTTC. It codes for CASSQDSPGSYEQYF.

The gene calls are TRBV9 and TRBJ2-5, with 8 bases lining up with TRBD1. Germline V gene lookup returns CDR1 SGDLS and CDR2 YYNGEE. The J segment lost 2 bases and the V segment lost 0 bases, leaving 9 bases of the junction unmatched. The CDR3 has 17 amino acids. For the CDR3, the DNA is TGTGCCAGCAGCGTAGGAATTAGGGACAGGCATCAAGAGACCCAGTACTTC. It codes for CASSVGIRDRHQETQYF.

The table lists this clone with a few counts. This CDR3 reads CASSQDRGGGGETQYF. The CDR3, as DNA: TGTGCCAGCAGCCAAGATAGGGGCGGGGGGGGAGAGACCCAGTACTTC. The rearrangement joins TRBV4-2 to TRBJ2-5, with 9 bases that match TRBD2. V shed 0 bases, J shed 4 bases, and the junction held 6 bases outside the gene matches. The germline V gene encodes CDR1 LGHNA and CDR2 YNFKEQ. CDR3 length equals 16 residues.

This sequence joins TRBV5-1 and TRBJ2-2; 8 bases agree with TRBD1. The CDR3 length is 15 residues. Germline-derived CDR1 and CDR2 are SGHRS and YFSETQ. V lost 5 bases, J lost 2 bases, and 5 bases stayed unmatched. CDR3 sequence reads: CASSSGTGNTGELFF. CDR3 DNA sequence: TGCGCCAGCAGTTCCGGGACAGGCAACACCGGGGAGCTGTTTTTT.

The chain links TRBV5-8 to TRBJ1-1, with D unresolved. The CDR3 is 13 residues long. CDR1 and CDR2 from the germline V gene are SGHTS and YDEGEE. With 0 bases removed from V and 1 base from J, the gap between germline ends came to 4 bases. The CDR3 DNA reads TGTGCCAGCAGCTTGGGGGCGAACACTGAAGCTTTCTTT. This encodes CASSLGANTEAFF.